Detailed here is one T cell receptor beta chain. Its antigen is not identified. A single base is all that separates this from a far larger clone, so a read error is likely. Combining iRepertoire HTBI primers with Arm-PCR of CDR3 regions, the authors built TCR beta libraries. TCRdb processed the multiplex PCR reads anew with MiXCR; each CDR3 protein has one entry. Among hundreds of thousands of distinct CDR3 sequences listed, roughly 15% were seen once. V lost 8 bases and J 1 base, leaving 23 bases between the germline ends. CDR3 length equals 17 residues. Germline CDR1 MDHEN, CDR2 SYDVKM. The time point was: newly diagnosed GD, antithyroid drugs for less than 3 months. Making the TCR library involved RNA that had been extracted from PBMCs. This sample was included in a study of regulatory T cells in long-lasting Graves disease. Study outcomes and limitations: Among the persistent patients, 2,741 public clonotypes were shared, more than the approximately 970 shared among new patients.

The same data also went into a second study, on T cells in Graves' hyperthyroidism and ophthalmopathy.

This material consisted of peripheral blood mononuclear cells (PBMCs), taken at new diagnosis, from a patient treated with antithyroid drugs. The sequence was collected from a young woman with Graves disease. This rearrangement joins TRBV28 to TRBJ1-1, with a possible D match to TRBD1 (5 bases). The CDR3 region is CASGTEGKGLPNTEAFF. The CDR3 bases are TGTGCCAGCGGGACCGAGGGAAAAGGGCTACCGAACACTGAAGCTTTCTTT.